This T cell receptor (beta chain) was recovered during a study of blood T cells in healthy people across ages. Study findings and constraints: Roughly linear declines in TCR beta diversity per million T cells occurred with age.

Regarding this clonotype: Its antigen is not identified.

In each sample, at least 6 million PBMCs were isolated. With a J-beta primer mix and a sample-barcoded 5' primer, a second PCR ran 7 to 11 cycles. TCRdb re-called the 5' RACE reads through MiXCR, storing one row per CDR3 protein. Here the sample spans roughly 730,000 distinct CDR3 sequences, roughly 56% being singletons. The sequence was collected from a man aged 35-49 years in good health. Specimen: blood.

The CDR3 DNA reads as TGTGCCAGCAGTCCCTGGACTAGAGCGGAAGAGACCCAGTACTTC. Translated, it gives CASSPWTRAEETQYF. The chain couples TRBV12-3 or TRBV12-4 to TRBJ2-5, with 7 positions matching TRBD2. The V gene end was trimmed by 5 bases and the J gene end by 3 bases; junction bases not matched to a gene: 9. The CDR3 sequence is 15 residues long.